Presented here are 27 T cell receptor beta chains from one specimen sequenced in a study of PD-L1 blockade in urothelial cancer. Repertoires were generated with immunoSEQ multiplex PCR, while TCRdb's copy carries only in-frame clones and drops some. The sample yields 35,000 to 50,000 clones, 81% seen once. The sample here was PBMCs, taken around atezolizumab (anti-PD-L1) treatment. The receptors originated from a man aged 70 or older with urothelial cancer.

This sequence joins TRBV6-1 and TRBJ2-6; D not certain. V gave up 4 bases and J gave up 2 bases, with 15 bases separating them. Looked up from germline, CDR1 is MNHNS and CDR2 is SASEGT. CDR3 length: 17 residues. CDR3 in amino acids: CASSGGIEWAGANVLTF. Written as DNA, the CDR3 is TGTGCCAGCAGTGGCGGAATAGAATGGGCTGGGGCCAACGTCCTGACTTTC.

The rearrangement links TRBV19 to TRBJ1-1; D not certain. CDR1 and CDR2 (germline): LNHDA, SQIVND (reference sequence). V shed 8 bases and J shed 0 bases, with 16 bases lying between them. This CDR3 has 15 amino acids. CDR3 amino acids: CASQTTAGVNTEAFF. The CDR3 DNA follows: TGTGCCAGTCAGACAACCGCGGGTGTGAACACTGAAGCTTTCTTT.

The V call is TRBV4-3, the J call TRBJ1-1, with 7 bases identical to TRBD1. This CDR3 has 15 amino acids. With 1 base clipped from V and 4 bases from J, the junction kept 6 bases outside the gene matches. Per the germline V gene, CDR1 is LGHNA and CDR2 is YSLEER. The chain's CDR3 is CASSQVTGDGTEAFF. The CDR3 DNA reads as TGCGCCAGCAGCCAAGTAACAGGGGATGGCACTGAAGCTTTCTTT.

The chain combines TRBV4-1 with TRBJ1-2; no firm D call. The CDR3 is 14 amino acids. Trimming removed 1 base from V and 1 base from J, with 7 bases in between. Germline lookup yields CDR1 MGHRA and CDR2 YSYEKL. DNA for the CDR3: TGCGCCAGCAGCCAAGCTACAGTTAACTATGGCTACACCTTC. This encodes CASSQATVNYGYTF.

The CDR3, as DNA: TGTGCCAGCTTACGCTCACTAGCGGGAGTAACCGAGCAGTACTTC. Translation: CASLRSLAGVTEQYF. The genes are TRBV6-1 and TRBJ2-7; the match to TRBD2 covers 11 bases. CDR1 is MNHNS and CDR2 is SASEGT in the germline V gene. V shed 8 bases, J shed 6 bases, and the junction held 12 bases outside the gene matches. The CDR3 contains 15 residues.

The chain carries TRBV6-6 and TRBJ2-1, with D perhaps matching TRBD2 (6 bases). The CDR3 length is 15 residues. Germline V CDR1 and CDR2: MNHNY, SVGAGI (reference sequence). Trimming shortened V by 4 bases and J by 0 bases, and 10 bases separated the two germline ends. Written as DNA, the CDR3 is TGTGCCAGCAGTTCTCTAGCGCGCTCCTACAATGAGCAGTTCTTC. Its protein product is CASSSLARSYNEQFF.

The chain couples TRBV4-1 to TRBJ2-3, with TRBD2 matching over 11 bases. Germline V CDR1 and CDR2: MGHRA, YSYEKL. The CDR3 has 15 residues. Trimming took 6 bases from V and 0 from J; bases not matched to a gene: 2. Here the CDR3 DNA reads TGCGCCAGCAGTCTAGCGGGAGGAAGCACAGATACGCAGTATTTT. Translated, it gives CASSLAGGSTDTQYF.

Only a few counts were recorded for this clone. This chain connects TRBV7-7 to TRBJ1-5; D gene ambiguous. V was pared by 1 base and J by 4 bases, with 5 bases between. Germline CDR1 SSHAT, CDR2 FNYEAQ (reference sequence). The CDR3 consists of 13 residues. The chain's CDR3 is CASSLGENQPQHF. CDR3 nucleotides: TGTGCCAGCAGCTTAGGAGAAAATCAGCCCCAGCATTTT.

This clone has a single count. The rearrangement links TRBV6-5 to TRBJ2-2; D is ambiguous. With 2 bases removed from V and 1 base from J, the gap between germline ends came to 5 bases. Germline CDR1 is MNHEY and CDR2 is SVGAGI. This CDR3 comprises 14 residues. CDR3 DNA sequence: TGTGCCAGCAGTTACAGCCGGAACACCGGGGAGCTGTTTTTT. As protein: CASSYSRNTGELFF.

V and J are TRBV7-2 and TRBJ2-7, with D unclear. The germline V gene has CDR1 SGHTA and CDR2 FQGNSA. Trimming left V 6 bases short and J 2 bases short, with 14 bases between. CDR3 length equals 14 residues. CDR3 sequence: CASRPISRTYEQYF. The CDR3 DNA sequence: TGTGCCAGCAGACCGATAAGCAGGACCTACGAGCAGTACTTC. The variable domain in full, with the rest retrieved from reference TRBV7-2 and TRBJ2-7, is GAGVSQSPSNKVTEKGKDVELRCDPISGHTALYWYRQSLGQGLEFLIYFQGNSAPDKSGLPSDRFSAERTGGSVSTLTIQRTQQEDSAVYLCASRPISRTYEQYFGPGTRLTVT.

This clone showed up just once. This chain links TRBV4-1 with TRBJ2-2; tentative D call: TRBD1 (7 bases). This CDR3 comprises 15 residues. Trimming pared 3 bases from V and 4 bases from J, leaving 12 bases between. Germline assignment: CDR1 MGHRA and CDR2 YSYEKL. CDR3 DNA: TGCGCCAGCAGCCACCCCCAGGGGGGCACCGGGGAGCTGTTTTTT. It encodes CASSHPQGGTGELFF.

The V gene is TRBV15, the J gene TRBJ1-2, with 7 bases lining up with TRBD1. CDR3 length: 15 residues. Germline values: CDR1 LNHNV, CDR2 YYDKDF (reference sequence). With V trimmed by 0 bases and J by 6 bases, 7 bases remained unmatched. This chain's CDR3 is CATSRDQTGLDGYTF. The CDR3 nucleotides are TGTGCCACCAGCAGAGATCAGACAGGGTTGGATGGCTACACCTTC.

The V gene is TRBV4-1, the J gene TRBJ2-2; 12 positions agree with TRBD2. The CDR3 is 17 residues long. Trimming removed 2 bases from V and 5 bases from J; junction bases left unmatched: 6. Germline V CDR1 and CDR2: MGHRA, YSYEKL. CDR3 in DNA: TGCGCCAGCAGCCAATATCTAGCGGGAGGGCCTACCGGGGAGCTGTTTTTT. It codes for CASSQYLAGGPTGELFF.

This chain connects TRBV28 to TRBJ1-1; 9 bases align to TRBD1. This CDR3 is 13 amino acids long. Germline V CDR1 and CDR2: MDHEN, SYDVKM. The V and J ends lost 10 bases and 10 bases, in that order; junction bases with no gene match: 13. The CDR3 nucleotides read TGTGCCATCACCGGACAGGGGTACGTTGGAGCTTTCTTT. This codes for CAITGQGYVGAFF. The full variable domain, rest sourced from reference TRBV28 and TRBJ1-1, is DVKVTQSSRYLVKRTGEKVFLECVQDMDHENMFWYRQDPGLGLRLIYFSYDVKMKEKGDIPEGYSVSREKKERFSLILESASTNQTSMYLCAITGQGYVGAFFGQGTRLTVV.

In this sample, this clone turned up a few times. The chain employs TRBV25-1 and TRBJ1-2, with D uncertain. V was shortened by 1 base and J by 4 bases, with 7 bases between the two germline ends. The CDR3 extends over 13 amino acids. Germline-derived CDR1 and CDR2 are MGHDK and SYGVNS. The CDR3 sequence is CASSEFSSYGYTF. CDR3 coding DNA: TGTGCCAGCAGTGAATTTAGCAGCTATGGCTACACCTTC.

The chain recombines TRBV10-3 with TRBJ2-1, with D perhaps matching TRBD2 (5 bases). Trimming cost V 4 bases and J 7 bases, with 17 bases left between them. The CDR3 is made up of 15 amino acids. Germline V gene lookup returns CDR1 ENHRY and CDR2 SYGVKD. The DNA of the CDR3 is TGTGCCATCAGTGGAATTGGGAGAAGGGTAAATGAGCAGTTCTTC. Encoded protein: CAISGIGRRVNEQFF.

This clone occurred once. This chain joins TRBV5-6 and TRBJ2-7; D is possibly TRBD2 (11 bases). Trimming shortened V by 1 base and J by 5 bases, and 25 bases separated the two germline ends. The V gene's germline CDR1 is SGHDT and CDR2 YYEEEE. CDR3 size: 18 residues. For the CDR3, the DNA is TGTGCCAGCAGCTTGAGGGACAGGGGCACTAGCGGGAGAAACGAGCAGTACTTC. Its translation: CASSLRDRGTSGRNEQYF. The full variable domain, with the rest looked up from reference TRBV5-6 and TRBJ2-7, is DAGVTQSPTHLIKTRGQQVTLRCSPKSGHDTVSWYQQALGQGPQFIFQYYEEEERQRGNFPDRFSGHQFPNYSSELNVNALLLGDSALYLCASSLRDRGTSGRNEQYFGPGTRLTVT.

The J gene is TRBJ2-3, the V gene TRBV5-1; D ambiguous. Germline loops: CDR1 SGHRS, CDR2 YFSETQ. Trimming shortened V by 1 base and J by 1 base, and 10 bases separated the two germline ends. The CDR3 is 15 residues long. CDR3 bases: TGCGCCAGCAGCTTGTTGGGCAGACGCACAGATACGCAGTATTTT. The encoded protein is CASSLLGRRTDTQYF.

The CDR3 bases are TGTGCCAGCAGCCGGACTAGCGGTTTAAATGAGCAGTTCTTC. This translates into CASSRTSGLNEQFF. The gene calls are TRBV9 and TRBJ2-1; 10 bases map to TRBD2. This CDR3 is 14 amino acids long. V dropped 4 bases and J dropped 7; count of bases not matched to a gene: 5. Germline V gives CDR1 SGDLS, CDR2 YYNGEE.

CDR3 coding DNA: TGTGCCAGCTTTAAAGGAGGGCAGCTAACAGATACGCAGTATTTT. Protein sequence: CASFKGGQLTDTQYF. This sequence joins TRBV7-2 and TRBJ2-3; weak D call: TRBD2 (6 bases). Trimming stripped 8 bases from V and 3 bases from J, with 18 bases between. The CDR3 totals 15 residues. Looked up from germline, CDR1 is SGHTA and CDR2 is FQGNSA.

CDR3: CASSQDLERETQYF. Written as DNA, the CDR3 is TGCGCCAGCAGCCAAGATCTTGAGCGCGAGACCCAGTACTTC. This chain uses TRBV4-3 with TRBJ2-5; D is unresolved. Germline values: CDR1 LGHNA, CDR2 YSLEER. The CDR3 runs to 14 residues. Trimming removed 0 bases from V and 5 bases from J, with 10 bases in between.

There are a few counts of this clone. The chain carries TRBV4-3 and TRBJ2-3; no clear D gene. The CDR3 runs 14 residues. Germline V gene data show CDR1 as LGHNA and CDR2 as YSLEER. The germline V and J ends were trimmed by 0 bases and 4 bases, with 8 bases remaining between them. As DNA, the CDR3 is TGCGCCAGCAGCCAAGATACAAGCGCAGATACGCAGTATTTT. Its protein product is CASSQDTSADTQYF.

The CDR3 reads CASSYSTSANTEAFF. Here the CDR3 DNA reads TGTGCCAGCAGTTACTCGACGAGCGCAAACACTGAAGCTTTCTTT. The V and J genes are TRBV6-5 and TRBJ1-1; no firm D call. V was clipped by 0 bases and J by 2 bases, with 10 bases between them. The CDR3 is made up of 15 amino acids. Germline lookup yields CDR1 MNHEY and CDR2 SVGAGI.

This chain uses TRBV29-1 with TRBJ2-7; TRBD1 aligns across 10 bases. Trimming cost V 7 bases and J 4 bases; bases outside gene matches: 10. The CDR3 runs 14 residues. CDR1 is SQVTM, CDR2 ANQGSEA, per germline. CDR3 region: CSALRTGGGYEQYF. The CDR3 bases are TGCAGCGCCTTGCGGACAGGGGGAGGGTACGAGCAGTACTTC.

The chain combines TRBV2 with TRBJ2-7; D gene ambiguous. The germline V gene encodes CDR1 SNHLY and CDR2 FYNNEI. V lost 8 bases, J lost 2 bases, and 10 bases lay in between. This CDR3 region has 12 residues. This CDR3 is CASRGAPYEQYF. The CDR3 coding sequence is TGTGCCAGCCGCGGAGCCCCCTACGAGCAGTACTTC.

The gene calls are TRBV6-4 and TRBJ2-3, with D tentatively TRBD2 (5 bases). Germline V lookup: CDR1 MRHNA, CDR2 SNTAGT. CDR3 size: 13 residues. V was trimmed by 4 bases and J by 3 bases, leaving 8 bases between them. The CDR3 region is CASSVTGTDTQYF. The CDR3 nucleotides read TGTGCCAGCAGTGTTACGGGGACAGATACGCAGTATTTT.

The rearrangement uses TRBV2 and TRBJ1-2; weak D call: TRBD1 (5 bases). The CDR3 is 14 amino acids. Germline lookup yields CDR1 SNHLY and CDR2 FYNNEI. The V end lost 6 bases, the J end lost 8 bases, and 19 bases lay between the germline ends. Here the CDR3 reads CASRWEGPASGYTF. In DNA, the CDR3 is TGTGCCAGCAGATGGGAGGGGCCCGCCAGCGGCTACACCTTC.